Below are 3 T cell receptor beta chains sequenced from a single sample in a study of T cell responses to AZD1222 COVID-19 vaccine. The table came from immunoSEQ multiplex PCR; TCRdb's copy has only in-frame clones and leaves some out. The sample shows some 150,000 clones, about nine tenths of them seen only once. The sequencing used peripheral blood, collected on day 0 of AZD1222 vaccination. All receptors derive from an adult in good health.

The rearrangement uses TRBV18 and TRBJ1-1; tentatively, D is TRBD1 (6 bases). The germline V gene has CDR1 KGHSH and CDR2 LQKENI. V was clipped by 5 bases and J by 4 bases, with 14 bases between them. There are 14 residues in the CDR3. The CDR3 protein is CASSTQGSGTEAFF. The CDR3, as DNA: TGTGCCAGCTCAACGCAGGGGTCTGGCACTGAAGCTTTCTTT. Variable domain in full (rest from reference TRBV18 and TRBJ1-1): NAGVMQNPRHLVRRRGQEARLRCSPMKGHSHVYWYRQLPEEGLKFMVYLQKENIIDESGMPKERFSAEFPKEGPSILRIQQVVRGDSAAYFCASSTQGSGTEAFFGQGTRLTVV.

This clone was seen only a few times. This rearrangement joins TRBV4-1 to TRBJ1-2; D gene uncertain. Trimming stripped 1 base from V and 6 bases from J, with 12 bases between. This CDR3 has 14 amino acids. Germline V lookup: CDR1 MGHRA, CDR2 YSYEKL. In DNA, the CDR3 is TGCGCCAGCAGCCAAGCCGCGGGAGTCGATGGCTACACCTTC. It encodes CASSQAAGVDGYTF.

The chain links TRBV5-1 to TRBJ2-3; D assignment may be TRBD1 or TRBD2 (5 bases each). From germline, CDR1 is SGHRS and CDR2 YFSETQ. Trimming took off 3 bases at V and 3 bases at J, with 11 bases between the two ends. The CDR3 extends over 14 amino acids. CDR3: CASSWGRGTDTQYF. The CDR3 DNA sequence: TGCGCCAGCAGCTGGGGGAGAGGGACAGATACGCAGTATTTT. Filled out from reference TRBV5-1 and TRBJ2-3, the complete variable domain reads KAGVTQTPRYLIKTRGQQVTLSCSPISGHRSVSWYQQTPGQGLQFLFEYFSETQRNKGNFPGRFSGRQFSNSRSEMNVSTLELGDSALYLCASSWGRGTDTQYFGPGTRLTVL.